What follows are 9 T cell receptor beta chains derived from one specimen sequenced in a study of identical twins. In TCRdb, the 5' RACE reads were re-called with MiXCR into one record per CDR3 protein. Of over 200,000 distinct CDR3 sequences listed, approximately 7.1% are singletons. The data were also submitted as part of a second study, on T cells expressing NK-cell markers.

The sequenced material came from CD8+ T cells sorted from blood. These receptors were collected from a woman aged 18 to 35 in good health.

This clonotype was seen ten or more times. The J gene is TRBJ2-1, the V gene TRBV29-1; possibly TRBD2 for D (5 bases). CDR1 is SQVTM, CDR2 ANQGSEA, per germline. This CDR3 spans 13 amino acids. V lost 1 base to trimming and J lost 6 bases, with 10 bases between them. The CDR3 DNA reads TGCAGCGTTGAAGCTTTAGGAGGCAATGAGCAGTTCTTC. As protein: CSVEALGGNEQFF.

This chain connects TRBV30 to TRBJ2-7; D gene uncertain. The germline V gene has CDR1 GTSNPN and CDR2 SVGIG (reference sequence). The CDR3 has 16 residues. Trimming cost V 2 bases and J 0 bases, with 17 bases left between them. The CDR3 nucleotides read TGTGCCTGGAGTCCCCTGGACCGCCGTTTCTCCTACGAGCAGTACTTC. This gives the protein CAWSPLDRRFSYEQYF.

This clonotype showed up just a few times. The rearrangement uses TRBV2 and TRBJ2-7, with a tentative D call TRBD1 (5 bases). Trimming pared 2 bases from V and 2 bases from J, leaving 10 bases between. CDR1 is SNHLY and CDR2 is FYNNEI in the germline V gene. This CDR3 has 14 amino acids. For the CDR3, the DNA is TGTGCCAGCAGTGAAACAGGCTTACCCTACGAGCAGTACTTC. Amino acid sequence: CASSETGLPYEQYF.

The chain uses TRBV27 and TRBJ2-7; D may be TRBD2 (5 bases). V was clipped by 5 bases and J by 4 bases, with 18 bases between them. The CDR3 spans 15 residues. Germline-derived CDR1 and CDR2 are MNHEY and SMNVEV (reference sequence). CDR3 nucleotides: TGTGCCAGCAGTCACCGGACGGGAAGGGTATACGAGCAGTACTTC. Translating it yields CASSHRTGRVYEQYF.

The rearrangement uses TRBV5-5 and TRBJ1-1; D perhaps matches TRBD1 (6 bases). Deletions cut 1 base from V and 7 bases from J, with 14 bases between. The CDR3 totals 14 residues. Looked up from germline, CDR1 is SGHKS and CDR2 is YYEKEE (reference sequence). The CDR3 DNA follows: TGTGCCAGCAGCTTGAACAGGGCGTCACTTGAAGCTTTCTTT. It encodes CASSLNRASLEAFF.

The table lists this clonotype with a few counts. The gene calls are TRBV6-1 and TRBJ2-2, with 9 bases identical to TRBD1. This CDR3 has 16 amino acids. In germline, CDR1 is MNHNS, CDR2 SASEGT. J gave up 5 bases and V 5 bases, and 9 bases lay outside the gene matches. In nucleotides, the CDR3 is TGTGCCAGCAGTATCCGGGACAGGGTTGAGACCGGGGAGCTGTTTTTT. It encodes CASSIRDRVETGELFF.

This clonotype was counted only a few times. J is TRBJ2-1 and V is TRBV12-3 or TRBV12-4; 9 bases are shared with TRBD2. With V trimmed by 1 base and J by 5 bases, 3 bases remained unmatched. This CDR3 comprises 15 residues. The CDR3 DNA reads TGTGCCAGCAGTTTAGTAGCGGGAGTCCACAATGAGCAGTTCTTC. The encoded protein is CASSLVAGVHNEQFF.

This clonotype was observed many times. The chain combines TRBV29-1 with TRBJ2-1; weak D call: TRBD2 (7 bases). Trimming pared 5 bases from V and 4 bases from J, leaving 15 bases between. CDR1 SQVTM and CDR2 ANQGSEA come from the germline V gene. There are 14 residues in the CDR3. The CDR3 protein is CSVRQGGVYNEQFF. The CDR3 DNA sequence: TGCAGCGTTCGACAAGGGGGGGTATACAATGAGCAGTTCTTC.

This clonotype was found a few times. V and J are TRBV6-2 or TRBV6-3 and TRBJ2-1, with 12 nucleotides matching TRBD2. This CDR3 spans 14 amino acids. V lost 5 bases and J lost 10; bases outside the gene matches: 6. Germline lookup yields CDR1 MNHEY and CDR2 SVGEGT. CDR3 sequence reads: CASSPTSGSGEQFF. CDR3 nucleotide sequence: TGTGCCAGCAGTCCGACTAGCGGGAGCGGGGAGCAGTTCTTC.